The 7 T cell receptor beta chains in this list originate from one sample, sequenced in a study of PD-1 blockade in classical Hodgkin lymphoma. Patients all relapsed after autologous stem cell transplantation, and there was variation in brentuximab vedotin exposure. TCRdb keeps only in-frame clones here, not all; method: immunoSEQ multiplex PCR. This sample yields tens of thousands of clones, of which about 88% are seen a single time; about 10% belongs to the top ten. The specimen comprised peripheral blood mononuclear cells (PBMCs), sampled before the second cycle of nivolumab. These TCRs come from a human donor with classical Hodgkin lymphoma.

V is TRBV5-1 and J is TRBJ1-4; tentatively, D is TRBD1 (6 bases). Germline CDR1 SGHRS, CDR2 YFSETQ. CDR3 length: 13 amino acids. V was cut by 1 base and J by 8 bases, with 9 bases left in between. The CDR3 reads CASSLTGKEKLFF. The DNA of the CDR3 is TGCGCCAGCAGCTTGACAGGGAAAGAAAAACTGTTTTTT.

The rearrangement uses TRBV6-1 and TRBJ2-2, with 9 bases matching TRBD2. CDR1 is MNHNS, CDR2 SASEGT, per germline. V trimming: 4 bases; J trimming: 2 bases; junction bases outside the gene matches: 8. The CDR3 loop spans 17 amino acids. The CDR3: CASSVKLAGLNTGELFF. CDR3 sequence (DNA): TGTGCCAGCAGTGTTAAACTAGCGGGCTTAAACACCGGGGAGCTGTTTTTT.

The chain uses TRBV5-1 and TRBJ1-4, with 9 bases identical to TRBD1. Per the germline V gene, CDR1 is SGHRS and CDR2 is YFSETQ. The CDR3 is 16 residues long. The trim removed 4 bases at V and 5 bases at J, leaving 9 bases unmatched. In DNA form, the CDR3 reads TGCGCCAGCAGCAGAACGACAGGGGGTCAAAATGAAAAACTGTTTTTT. Protein product: CASSRTTGGQNEKLFF.

This clone was picked up a small number of times. V is TRBV6-5 and J is TRBJ1-5; the match to TRBD1 covers 9 bases. Germline CDR1 reads MNHEY; CDR2 reads SVGAGI. The V segment lost 6 bases and the J segment 4 bases; nucleotides outside the gene matches: 1. The CDR3 extends over 13 amino acids. CDR3 protein: CASSDRGNQPQHF. CDR3 nucleotide sequence: TGTGCCAGCAGCGACAGGGGGAATCAGCCCCAGCATTTT.

This CDR3 is CASSQVFRDPDTQYF. CDR3 sequence (DNA): TGTGCCAGCAGCCAAGTTTTCAGGGACCCAGATACGCAGTATTTT. The rearrangement joins TRBV4-2 to TRBJ2-3; D is possibly TRBD1 or TRBD2 (5 bases each). CDR1 is LGHNA and CDR2 is YNFKEQ in the germline V gene. The V gene lost 1 base and the J gene lost 4 bases, with 12 bases spanning the gap. This CDR3 contains 15 residues.

The chain employs TRBV5-1 and TRBJ2-7, with D perhaps matching TRBD2 (6 bases). The CDR3 covers 15 residues. Deletions cut 3 bases from V and 2 bases from J, with 15 bases between. The V gene's germline CDR1 is SGHRS and CDR2 YFSETQ. The CDR3 is CASSWEASGAYEQYF. Written as DNA, the CDR3 is TGCGCCAGCAGCTGGGAGGCGAGCGGAGCCTACGAGCAGTACTTC.

The chain joins TRBV5-4 to TRBJ2-7, with TRBD1 matching over 12 bases. The V gene's germline CDR1 is SGHNT and CDR2 YYREEE (reference sequence). CDR3 length equals 15 residues. V lost 2 bases to trimming and J lost 6 bases; unmatched junction nucleotides: 6. The CDR3 nucleotides are TGTGCCAGCAGCTTCCGGGACAGGGGGCCTCGCGAGCAGTACTTC. Amino acids: CASSFRDRGPREQYF.